This T cell receptor beta chain is drawn from a study of control samples from healthy donors and cancer patients. The CDR3 is 17 residues long. Germline CDR1 and CDR2: ENHRY and SYGVKD. V was shortened by 3 bases and J by 1 base, with 19 bases between the two germline ends. This clone was seen more than once but under ten times. Generated by immunoSEQ multiplex PCR, the TCRdb table keeps only in-frame clones and is missing some. Among 65,000 to 95,000 clones listed, approximately 87% were seen once. Material: blood. This clonotype originated in a man between 45 and 60 years old in good health. This sequence joins TRBV10-3 and TRBJ2-7; possibly TRBD1 or TRBD2 for D (6 bases each). CDR3: CAISDRLGTQGSYEQYF. As DNA, the CDR3 is TGTGCCATCAGTGATCGGTTAGGGACTCAGGGGTCCTACGAGCAGTACTTC.